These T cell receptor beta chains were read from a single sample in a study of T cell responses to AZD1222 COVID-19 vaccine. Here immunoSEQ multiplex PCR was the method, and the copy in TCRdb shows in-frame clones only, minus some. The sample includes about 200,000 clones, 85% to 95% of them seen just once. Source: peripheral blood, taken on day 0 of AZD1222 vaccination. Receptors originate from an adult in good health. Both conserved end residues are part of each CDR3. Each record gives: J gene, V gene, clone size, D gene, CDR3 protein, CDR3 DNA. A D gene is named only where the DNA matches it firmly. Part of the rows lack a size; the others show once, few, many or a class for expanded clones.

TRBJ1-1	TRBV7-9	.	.	CASSLVGGMNTEAFF	TGTGCCAGCAGCTTAGTAGGAGGGATGAACACTGAAGCTTTCTTT
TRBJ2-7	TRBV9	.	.	CASSVAGQDSYEQYF	TGTGCCAGCAGCGTAGCTGGGCAGGACTCCTACGAGCAGTACTTC
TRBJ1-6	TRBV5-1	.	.	CASSLEGFGASSPLHF	TGCGCCAGCAGCTTGGAAGGTTTTGGGGCCAGTTCACCCCTCCACTTT
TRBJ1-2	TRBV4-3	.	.	CASSPTGVYGYTF	TGCGCCAGCAGCCCAACGGGAGTCTATGGCTACACCTTC
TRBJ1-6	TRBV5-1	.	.	CASSLQARVDSPLHF	TGCGCCAGCAGCTTGCAGGCAAGAGTGGATTCACCCCTCCACTTT
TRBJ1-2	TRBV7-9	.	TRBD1	CASSLPDRGYGYTF	TGTGCCAGCAGCTTACCCGACAGGGGCTATGGCTACACCTTC
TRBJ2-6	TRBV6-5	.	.	CASRGGLAGANVLTF	TGTGCCAGCAGGGGGGGGCTGGCTGGGGCCAACGTCCTGACTTTC
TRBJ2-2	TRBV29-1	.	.	CSVGGRTGELFF	TGCAGCGTTGGGGGCCGGACCGGGGAGCTGTTTTTT
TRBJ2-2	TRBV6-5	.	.	CASSRTGTGELFF	TGTGCCAGCAGTCGTACGGGCACCGGGGAGCTGTTTTTT
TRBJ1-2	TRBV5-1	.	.	CASSLTVDYGYTF	TGCGCCAGCAGCTTGACAGTAGACTATGGCTACACCTTC
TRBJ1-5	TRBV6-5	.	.	CASAEIGVSNQPQHF	TGTGCCAGCGCCGAGATCGGGGTTAGCAATCAGCCCCAGCATTTT
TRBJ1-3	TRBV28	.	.	CASSLMTGSGNTIYF	TGTGCCAGCAGCCTGATGACAGGTTCTGGAAACACCATATATTTT
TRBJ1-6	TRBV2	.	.	CASSRDSYNSPLHF	TGTGCCAGCAGCAGGGATTCCTATAATTCACCCCTCCACTTT
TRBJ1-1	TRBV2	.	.	CASSETGANTEAFF	TGTGCCAGCAGTGAAACGGGAGCTAACACTGAAGCTTTCTTT
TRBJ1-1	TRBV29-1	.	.	CTGEVVLNTEAFF	TGCACCGGGGAGGTAGTCTTGAACACTGAAGCTTTCTTT
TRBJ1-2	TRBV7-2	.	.	CASSLSRSNYGYTF	TGTGCCAGCAGCTTATCTCGTAGCAACTATGGCTACACCTTC
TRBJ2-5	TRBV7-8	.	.	CASSSGRDWRETQYF	TGTGCCAGCAGCTCCGGACGGGATTGGCGGGAGACCCAGTACTTC
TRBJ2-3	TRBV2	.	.	CASSAPDLRYLLRTDTQYF	TGTGCCAGCAGCGCCCCGGACCTCCGATATCTCTTACGGACGGATACGCAGTATTTT
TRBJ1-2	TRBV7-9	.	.	CASSADGGYGYTF	TGTGCCAGCAGCGCAGACGGGGGCTATGGCTACACCTTC
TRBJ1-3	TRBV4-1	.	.	CASSQDRAAISGNTIYF	TGCGCCAGCAGCCAAGATAGGGCAGCGATCTCTGGAAACACCATATATTTT
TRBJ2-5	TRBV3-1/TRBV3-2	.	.	CASSQDSKETQYF	TGTGCCAGCAGCCAAGATAGTAAAGAGACCCAGTACTTC
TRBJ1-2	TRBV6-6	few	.	CASSGLQGLYGYTF	TGTGCCAGCAGTGGCCTCCAGGGGTTGTATGGCTACACCTTC
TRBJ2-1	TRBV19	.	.	CASTTLYGGPYNEQFF	TGTGCCAGTACCACATTGTACGGGGGCCCCTACAATGAGCAGTTCTTC
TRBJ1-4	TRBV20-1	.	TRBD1	CSAPNRGKLFF	TGCAGTGCTCCTAACAGGGGGAAACTGTTTTTT
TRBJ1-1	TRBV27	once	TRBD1	CASSLTSFRTGNTEAFF	TGTGCCAGCAGTTTAACGAGTTTTAGGACAGGCAACACTGAAGCTTTCTTT
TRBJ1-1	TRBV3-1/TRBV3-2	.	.	CASSQAGDTRNTEAFF	TGTGCCAGCAGCCAGGCAGGGGACACAAGGAACACTGAAGCTTTCTTT
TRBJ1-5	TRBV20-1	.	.	CSAGREPQHF	TGCAGTGCCGGACGGGAGCCCCAGCATTTT
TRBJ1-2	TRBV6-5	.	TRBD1	CASSYRQGDGYTF	TGTGCCAGCAGTTATAGACAGGGTGATGGCTACACCTTC
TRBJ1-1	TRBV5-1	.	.	CASSLGGGRVTEAFF	TGCGCCAGCAGCTTGGGTGGGGGGCGCGTCACTGAAGCTTTCTTT
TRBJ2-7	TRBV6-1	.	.	CASSDAQGGPYEQYF	TGTGCCAGCAGTGATGCGCAGGGGGGACCCTACGAGCAGTACTTC
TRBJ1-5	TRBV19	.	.	CASSISGAQPQHF	TGTGCCAGTAGTATAAGTGGAGCTCAGCCCCAGCATTTT
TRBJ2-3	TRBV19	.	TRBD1	CASSLRDRGLTDTQYF	TGTGCCAGTAGTCTCCGGGACAGGGGGCTCACAGATACGCAGTATTTT
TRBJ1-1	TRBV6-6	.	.	CASTPKLGVEAFF	TGTGCCAGCACTCCCAAGCTAGGGGTAGAGGCTTTCTTT
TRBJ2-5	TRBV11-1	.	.	CASSLALRETQYF	TGTGCCAGCAGCTTAGCGCTAAGGGAGACCCAGTACTTC
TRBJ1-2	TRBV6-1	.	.	CASSEVGGARDYGYTF	TGTGCCAGCAGTGAAGTTGGGGGGGCTCGCGACTATGGCTACACCTTC
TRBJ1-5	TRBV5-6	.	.	CASSFDNQPQHF	TGTGCCAGCAGCTTCGACAATCAGCCCCAGCATTTT
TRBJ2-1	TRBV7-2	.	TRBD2	CASSLGLGVAGPRGLFF	TGTGCCAGCAGCTTAGGCTTAGGTGTAGCGGGGCCCCGGGGGCTGTTCTTC
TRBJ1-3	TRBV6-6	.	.	CASSYSRVNTIYF	TGTGCCAGCAGTTACTCGAGGGTAAACACCATATATTTT
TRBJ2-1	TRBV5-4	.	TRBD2	CASSLSGGWNNEQFF	TGTGCCAGCAGCTTGTCGGGAGGGTGGAACAATGAGCAGTTCTTC
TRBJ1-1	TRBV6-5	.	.	CASMAGQHTEAFF	TGTGCCAGCATGGCAGGGCAGCACACTGAAGCTTTCTTT
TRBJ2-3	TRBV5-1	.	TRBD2	CASSPLGLATDTQYF	TGCGCCAGCAGCCCGCTAGGACTAGCTACAGATACGCAGTATTTT
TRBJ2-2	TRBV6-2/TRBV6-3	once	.	CASSWVGTGELFF	TGTGCCAGCAGTTGGGTGGGAACCGGGGAGCTGTTTTTT
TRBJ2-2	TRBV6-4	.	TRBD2	CASSAERGGTGELFF	TGTGCCAGCAGTGCTGAACGGGGGGGCACCGGGGAGCTGTTTTTT
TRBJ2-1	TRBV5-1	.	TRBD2	CASSLGLAHNEQFF	TGCGCCAGCAGCTTAGGACTAGCCCACAATGAGCAGTTCTTC
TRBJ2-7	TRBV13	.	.	CASSADSPAPYEQYF	TGTGCCAGCAGCGCCGACAGTCCAGCTCCCTACGAGCAGTACTTC
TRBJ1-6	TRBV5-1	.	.	CASSLDGRTNSPLHF	TGCGCCAGCAGCTTGGATGGCCGGACTAATTCACCCCTCCACTTT
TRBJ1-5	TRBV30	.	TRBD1	CAWNRQGSSQPQHF	TGTGCCTGGAATCGACAGGGCTCGTCTCAGCCCCAGCATTTT
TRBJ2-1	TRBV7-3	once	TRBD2	CASRPGSGDEQFF	TGTGCCAGCCGCCCCGGCAGCGGGGATGAGCAGTTCTTC
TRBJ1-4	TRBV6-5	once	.	CASSTGTGNEKLFF	TGTGCCAGCAGTACCGGGACCGGTAATGAAAAACTGTTTTTT
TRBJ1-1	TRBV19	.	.	CASSMARGTEAFF	TGTGCCAGTAGTATGGCGCGCGGGACTGAAGCTTTCTTT
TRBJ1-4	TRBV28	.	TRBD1	CASSLWKLRGLGEKLFF	TGTGCCAGCAGCTTATGGAAACTCAGGGGGCTAGGAGAAAAACTGTTTTTT
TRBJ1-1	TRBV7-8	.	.	CASSLGQGGFLMNTEAFF	TGTGCCAGCAGCTTAGGGCAAGGGGGGTTCTTAATGAACACTGAAGCTTTCTTT
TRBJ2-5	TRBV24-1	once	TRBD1	CATSRTGLETQYF	TGTGCCACCAGCCGGACAGGGCTAGAGACCCAGTACTTC
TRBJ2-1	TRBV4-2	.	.	CASSQDGQGGTYNEQFF	TGTGCCAGCAGCCAAGATGGCCAAGGGGGAACCTACAATGAGCAGTTCTTC
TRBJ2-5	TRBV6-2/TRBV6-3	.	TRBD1	CASSYPGGYETQYF	TGTGCCAGCAGTTACCCAGGGGGCTATGAGACCCAGTACTTC
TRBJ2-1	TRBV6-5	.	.	CASRAPYQVNEQFF	TGTGCCAGCCGCGCTCCCTACCAAGTCAATGAGCAGTTCTTC
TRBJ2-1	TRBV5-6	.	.	CASSWWLKTETNEQFF	TGTGCCAGCAGCTGGTGGTTGAAAACAGAAACTAATGAGCAGTTCTTC
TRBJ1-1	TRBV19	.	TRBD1	CASSTTYRGNTEAFF	TGTGCCAGTAGTACCACCTACAGGGGTAACACTGAAGCTTTCTTT